This TCR beta chain was sequenced for a study of CDR3 diversity in severe acne. The CDR3 is 12 residues long. Trimming at V came to 6 bases and at J to 4 bases, leaving 5 bases not matched to a gene. CDR1 and CDR2 from the germline V gene are SQVTM and ANQGSEA. TCRdb ran MiXCR on the PCR reads and lists one entry per CDR3 protein. The sample includes 85,000 to 120,000 distinct CDR3 sequences, roughly 51% of them seen just once. This clonotype was seen repeatedly, ten times or more. Sequenced: blood. The receptor was derived from a male donor with acne. V is TRBV29-1 and J is TRBJ2-5, with TRBD1 identical over 7 bases. The CDR3 nucleotides are TGCAGCGTCTACAGGGGTCGAGAGACCCAGTACTTC. Translating gives CSVYRGRETQYF.